Sequencing of this TCR beta chain was carried out in a study of blood T cell repertoires in COVID-19. About the study: Spain, Italy and the United States supplied samples that represented acute and convalescent COVID-19. The analysed material was cDNA or gDNA that came from T cells, B-cell-depleted T cells, or PBMCs.

The CDR3 has 16 amino acids. The germline gives CDR1 SGHRS, CDR2 YFSETQ. Trimming removed 5 bases at V and 1 base at J, with 16 bases between. Original processing notes: How many nucleated cells were present was estimated from reference gene primer amplification. Profiled with immunoSEQ multiplex PCR; TCRdb holds only in-frame clones, not every one. V, J and clone size were drawn from that table, and D and trimming were deduced from the DNA. The sample lists about 190,000 clones, around 90% occurring once. The V and J genes are TRBV5-1 and TRBJ2-1, with TRBD2 as a possible D gene (6 bases). The sequence was obtained from a man aged 40-49 years with acute or convalescent COVID-19. Sequenced sample: peripheral blood. The CDR3 loop reads CASRSGAGNSYNEQFF. The CDR3 DNA sequence: TGCGCCAGCAGAAGTGGGGCGGGGAATTCCTACAATGAGCAGTTCTTC.